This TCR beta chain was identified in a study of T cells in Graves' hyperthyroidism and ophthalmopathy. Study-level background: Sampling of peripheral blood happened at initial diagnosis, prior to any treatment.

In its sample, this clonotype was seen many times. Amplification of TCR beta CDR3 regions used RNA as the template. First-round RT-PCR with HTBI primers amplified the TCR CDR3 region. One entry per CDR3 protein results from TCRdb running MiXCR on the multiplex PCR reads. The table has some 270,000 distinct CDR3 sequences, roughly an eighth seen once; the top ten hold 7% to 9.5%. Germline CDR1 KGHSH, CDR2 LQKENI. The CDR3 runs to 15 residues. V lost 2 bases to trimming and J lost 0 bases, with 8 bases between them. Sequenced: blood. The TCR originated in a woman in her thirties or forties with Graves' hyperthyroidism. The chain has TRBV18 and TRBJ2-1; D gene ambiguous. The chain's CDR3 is CASSPLPSSYNEQFF. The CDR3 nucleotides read TGTGCCAGCTCACCATTGCCGAGCTCCTACAATGAGCAGTTCTTC.